This T cell receptor beta chain was obtained from a study of blood T cell repertoires in COVID-19. Profiled with immunoSEQ multiplex PCR; TCRdb holds only in-frame clones, not every one. The table has 150,000 to 200,000 clones, around 80% seen once. Germline-derived CDR1 and CDR2 are DFQATT and SNEGSKA (reference sequence). CDR3 length: 11 amino acids. The V end lost 7 bases, the J end lost 4 bases, and 10 bases lay between the germline ends. The chain joins TRBV20-1 to TRBJ2-5; D uncertain. The sample taken for sequencing was PBMCs or T cells enriched from blood (not recorded which). The TCR was taken from a woman between 45 and 65 years old who had recovered from COVID-19. DNA of the CDR3: TGCAGTGTTCGAGCGAGAGAGACCCAGTACTTC. Protein: CSVRARETQYF.